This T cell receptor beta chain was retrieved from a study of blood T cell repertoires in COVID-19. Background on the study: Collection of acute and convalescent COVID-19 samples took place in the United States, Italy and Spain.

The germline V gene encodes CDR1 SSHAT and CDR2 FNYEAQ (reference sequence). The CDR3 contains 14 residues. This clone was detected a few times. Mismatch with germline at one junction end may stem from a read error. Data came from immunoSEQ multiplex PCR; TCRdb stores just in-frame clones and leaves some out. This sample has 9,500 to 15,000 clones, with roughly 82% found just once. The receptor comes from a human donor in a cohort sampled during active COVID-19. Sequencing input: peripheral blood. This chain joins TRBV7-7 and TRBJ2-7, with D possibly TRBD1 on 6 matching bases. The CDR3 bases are TGTGCTAGCAGCGCCTCCGGGACACTTTCCGAGCAGTACTTC. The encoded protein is CASSASGTLSEQYF.